This entry concerns a single TCR beta chain. This clone's antigen is unknown. Nothing much larger sits one base from this clone, and base qualities are not available. This sample is drawn from a study of CD4 T cells in relation to SARS-CoV-2 and coronaviruses (dated by TCRdb to the early 2020s). Study-wide context: In the ViraFEST assay, PBMCs were cultured with antigen for about 11 days, after which TCR beta CDR3s were sequenced to identify clonal expansions specific to the antigen. At the level of individual TCR clonotypes, the study evaluated whether memory CD4+ T cells crossreact between the spike proteins of SARS-CoV-2 and those of common cold coronaviruses. An HIV-1 Nef peptide pool or a no-peptide culture served as the negative reference condition. HLA restriction was mapped for shared crossreactive spike epitopes using patient-derived lymphoblastoid cell lines. A different, Illumina-based TCR-beta assay was used to sequence expansion assays from other donors in the study. The Adaptive Biotechnologies TCR-sequencing kit was used to sequence samples from a few pre-COVID donors and the naive versus memory experiments, whereas other data were Illumina-based.

The paper's findings and limits, for the study overall: Small numbers of patients and of tested TCRs limited the study. Pre-pandemic and post-infection samples were not both contributed by any donor, so tracing of the source of pre-existing responses was limited. Roughly 60% of donors had memory CD4+ clonotypes that crossrecognized SARS-CoV-2 and at least one common cold coronavirus spike. Significantly weaker SARS-CoV-2-driven expansion was shown by crossreactive clones than by monoreactive clones, consistent with antigenic imprinting. Because the crossreactivity analysis focused on spike protein, crossreactivity against other viral proteins was not assessed.

V lost 0 bases and J lost 1 base, and the count of bases not matched to a germline gene is 3. The germline V gene (reference sequence) provides CDR1 SGHNT and CDR2 YYREEE. The cysteine opens and the phenylalanine closes a CDR3 of 15 amino acids. The read is trimmed to its CDR3 DNA, 45 bases read in frame from base 1. CD4+ T cells from unexposed donors were collected before the COVID-19 pandemic (2011-2018). Following 10 days of culture, the EasySep CD4+ T cell isolation kit was used to isolate CD4+ T cells. As cell number allowed, CD4+ T cells from unexposed donors were tested for reactivity to SARS-CoV-2 S and N and to four common cold coronavirus spike pools. Each well held 2 million to 2.5 million PBMCs cultured in IMDM containing approximately 5% human AB serum and roughly 9.4 IU/ml IL-2. Half of the culture medium was replaced with fresh IL-2-containing medium on days 3 and 7. In general, triplicate replicate wells were used for every peptide culture condition. Leukapheresis product for the unexposed donors was purchased commercially. Ficoll-Paque PLUS gradient centrifugation was used to isolate PBMCs from leukapheresis product or whole blood. The PBMCs went either fresh into the expansion assay or into cryopreservation at -140 degrees C. The QIAamp Micro DNA Kit was used to extract genomic DNA from the CD4+ T cells.

The library was obtained by the immunoSEQ multiplex PCR assay. Per the authors' processing: During preprocessing, nonproductive sequences were discarded, as were any CDR3s that did not begin with C, did not end with F or W, or were shorter than 7 amino acids. The MANAFEST web app identified antigen-specific clonotypes based on expansion compared with the reference and other culture wells. A clone was considered positive if significant expansion relative to the reference culture was observed in 2 of 3 replicate wells at an FDR below 0.05. A further requirement for positive clones was significant expansion compared with all other tandem wells, along with an odds ratio above 5. After three terminal residues were trimmed from each end, CDR3 homology was quantified as pairwise Levenshtein distance using the stringdist R package. Not all clones reach the TCRdb copy of this immuneACCESS table, which keeps in-frame sequences only. Checked studies attribute under half of the gap to unresolved V genes and leave the rest unexplained. The D gene and trimming were derived from the DNA, and the V and J assignments and clone size from that table. The sample yields about 21,000 clones; 60% to 80% were counted once. The ten largest account for under 15% of the sample.

This chain is built from TRBV5-4 and TRBJ2-7, and TRBD1 matches 8 of the central bases. Specimen: CD4+ T cells from PBMCs, cultured in vitro. The sequence was obtained from a human donor in good health. The CDR3 corresponds to CASSLGQGASYEQYF. The nucleotide sequence reads TGTGCCAGCAGCTTGGGGCAGGGGGCATCCTACGAGCAGTACTTC.